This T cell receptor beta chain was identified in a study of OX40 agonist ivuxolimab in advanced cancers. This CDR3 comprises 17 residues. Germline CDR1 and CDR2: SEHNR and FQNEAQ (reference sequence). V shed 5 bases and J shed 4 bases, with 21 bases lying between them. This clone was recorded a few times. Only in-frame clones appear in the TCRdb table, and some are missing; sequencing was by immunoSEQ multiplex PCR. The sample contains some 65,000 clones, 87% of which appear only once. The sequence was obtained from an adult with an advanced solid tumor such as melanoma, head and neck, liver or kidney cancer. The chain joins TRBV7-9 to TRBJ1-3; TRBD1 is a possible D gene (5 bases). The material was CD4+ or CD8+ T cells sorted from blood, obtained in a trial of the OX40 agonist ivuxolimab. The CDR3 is CASSGKMGDLAGNTIYF. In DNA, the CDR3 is TGTGCCAGCAGCGGCAAAATGGGGGATCTCGCCGGAAACACCATATATTTT. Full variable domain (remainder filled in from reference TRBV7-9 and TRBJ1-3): DTGVSQNPRHKITKRGQNVTFRCDPISEHNRLYWYRQTLGQGPEFLTYFQNEAQLEKSRLLSDRFSAERPKGSFSTLEIQRTEQGDSAMYLCASSGKMGDLAGNTIYFGEGSWLTVV.